The next 10 T cell receptor beta chains were all read from a single sample in a study of CD8 T cells in Susac syndrome. An amount of RNA that ranged from 0.5 to 1 ug was reverse transcribed with random hexamers. TCRdb reprocessed the immunoSEQ multiplex PCR reads with MiXCR, giving one entry per CDR3 protein. The sample has 65,000 to 100,000 distinct CDR3 sequences; about 95% are singletons. The sample taken for sequencing was CD8+ T cells from PBMCs. The receptors here all came from a human donor with Susac syndrome.

This chain connects TRBV7-9 to TRBJ1-2; D unresolved. The CDR3 length is 11 residues. The germline V gene has CDR1 SEHNR and CDR2 FQNEAQ (reference sequence). V was pared by 3 bases and J by 3 bases, with 2 bases between. Here the CDR3 DNA reads TGTGCCAGCAGCTTCGACTATGGCTACACCTTC. Translated: CASSFDYGYTF.

A single count supports this clonotype. The CDR3 nucleotides are TGCAGTGCCGAGACCGGGACAGGGAACGCAGATACGCAGTATTTT. Translation: CSAETGTGNADTQYF. The J gene is TRBJ2-3, the V gene TRBV20-1, with 9 nucleotides matching TRBD1. Per germline, CDR1 DFQATT and CDR2 SNEGSKA (reference sequence). This CDR3 is built from 15 residues. After removal of 6 bases from V and 4 bases from J, the junction contained 11 bases not matched to a gene.

The rearrangement uses TRBV6-5 and TRBJ1-1; the match to TRBD1 covers 8 bases. Trimming took 0 bases from V and 5 from J; bases not matched to a gene: 5. This CDR3 contains 15 residues. Per germline, CDR1 MNHEY and CDR2 SVGAGI. The CDR3 spells CASSYSPTGGTEAFF. CDR3 nucleotide sequence: TGTGCCAGCAGTTACTCTCCAACAGGGGGTACTGAAGCTTTCTTT.

The genes are TRBV25-1 and TRBJ2-3; 9 bases align to TRBD1. The CDR3 runs 14 residues. After removal of 8 bases from V and 2 bases from J, the junction contained 5 bases not matched to a gene. CDR1 MGHDK and CDR2 SYGVNS come from the germline V gene. In nucleotides, the CDR3 is TGTGCCAGCGGGGGACAGGGAAACACAGATACGCAGTATTTT. It is translated as CASGGQGNTDTQYF.

V gene TRBV18 combines with J gene TRBJ2-1; perhaps TRBD2 as D (5 bases). V lost 3 bases and J lost 6, with 12 bases in between. Germline values: CDR1 KGHSH, CDR2 LQKENI. There are 14 residues in the CDR3. The CDR3 sequence: CASSPMDLANEQFF. CDR3 bases: TGTGCCAGCTCACCGATGGACTTAGCCAATGAGCAGTTCTTC. Using reference TRBV18 and TRBJ2-1 for the parts outside the CDR3, the full variable domain is NAGVMQNPRHLVRRRGQEARLRCSPMKGHSHVYWYRQLPEEGLKFMVYLQKENIIDESGMPKERFSAEFPKEGPSILRIQQVVRGDSAAYFCASSPMDLANEQFFGPGTRLTVL.

V is TRBV9 and J is TRBJ1-2; D not certain. The V and J ends lost 5 bases and 4 bases respectively, with 12 bases between them. Germline loops: CDR1 SGDLS, CDR2 YYNGEE. This CDR3 has 13 residues. Here the CDR3 reads CASRDGASYGYTF. In DNA, the CDR3 is TGTGCCAGCAGGGACGGAGCGAGCTATGGCTACACCTTC.

This clonotype occurred once. This rearrangement joins TRBV5-6 to TRBJ2-1; 8 bases agree with TRBD2. Germline loops: CDR1 SGHDT, CDR2 YYEEEE. With V trimmed by 0 bases and J by 6 bases, 5 bases remained unmatched. The CDR3 has 15 residues. DNA for the CDR3: TGTGCCAGCAGCTTGGACGGACTAGCTATCAATGAGCAGTTCTTC. It codes for CASSLDGLAINEQFF. The whole variable domain, remainder taken from reference TRBV5-6 and TRBJ2-1, is DAGVTQSPTHLIKTRGQQVTLRCSPKSGHDTVSWYQQALGQGPQFIFQYYEEEERQRGNFPDRFSGHQFPNYSSELNVNALLLGDSALYLCASSLDGLAINEQFFGPGTRLTVL.

The J gene is TRBJ1-4, the V gene TRBV29-1, with a tentative D call TRBD1 (5 bases). V dropped 7 bases and J dropped 5 bases, with 11 bases sitting between them. This CDR3 is built from 12 residues. Germline V gives CDR1 SQVTM, CDR2 ANQGSEA. CDR3 in DNA: TGCAGCGCGGGACGGATAAATGAAAAACTGTTTTTT. This encodes CSAGRINEKLFF.

The CDR3 DNA is TGTGCCAGCATGTTTGCGGGAGATACCGGGGAGCTGTTTTTT. It translates to CASMFAGDTGELFF. The rearrangement joins TRBV14 to TRBJ2-2; 7 bases fit TRBD2. V shed 7 bases and J 5 bases; nucleotides not matched to a gene: 7. The CDR3 is 14 amino acids. Germline V lookup: CDR1 SGHDN, CDR2 FVKESK.

A note on this clonotype: Germline is not matched at one junction end, which may reflect a read error. The chain uses TRBV27 and TRBJ2-5; D uncertain. Germline V lookup: CDR1 MNHEY, CDR2 SMNVEV (reference sequence). CDR3 size: 13 residues. The CDR3 DNA reads as TGTGCCAGCAGAGAAGAAAACCAGGAGACCCAGTACTTC. Amino acid sequence: CASREENQETQYF.